The source of this T cell receptor (beta chain) is a study of T cell repertoires in cytomegalovirus infection. Study background: Public signatures in TCR beta pointed to CMV infection and matching HLA type. Points from the study as a whole: The cumulative frequency of public TCR beta families identified carriers of CMV plus the relevant HLA. Within the response measured ex vivo, HLA-C-restricted CMV-specific TCR beta clonotypes were dominant.

This CDR3 spans 14 amino acids. The V end was cut by 6 bases, the J end by 2 bases, with 13 bases between. CDR1 ENHRY and CDR2 SYGVKD come from the germline V gene. As to this clonotype: Its antigen remains unidentified.

MiXCR, applied by TCRdb to the reads, yields one record per CDR3 protein. The table has hundreds of thousands of distinct CDR3 sequences, 35% to 45% seen once. The sequence was obtained from a human donor in good health (CMV status not recorded). Some clones in this sample may be carry-over from other donors' samples. The sample consisted of PBMCs. This chain uses TRBV10-3 with TRBJ1-1; possible D gene TRBD1, 5 bases. The CDR3 nucleotides read TGTGCCATCAGAGACCCGGGACTCAACACTGAAGCTTTCTTT. Translated, it gives CAIRDPGLNTEAFF.